This T cell receptor (beta chain) was retrieved from a study of vaccination and CD4 T cells after COVID-19. As for the study in general: Stimuli were overlapping spike peptide pools of SARS-CoV-2 and three common cold coronaviruses (HCoV-NL63, HCoV-OC43, HCoV-229E). Control cultures received a CEFX pool, an HIV-1 Nef pool, or no peptide.

The study sequenced cultured CD4+ T cell DNA using the Oncomine TCR Beta short-read assay. TCRdb passed the PCR reads through MiXCR, listing each CDR3 protein once. The table lists 13,000 or so distinct CDR3 sequences, roughly 45% of them singletons. This clonotype has more than one count but fewer than ten. The antigen is not known. Germline values: CDR1 MNHNS, CDR2 SASEGT. The CDR3 length is 13 residues. The V end lost 2 bases, the J end lost 7 bases, and 11 bases lay between the germline ends. Regarding treatment: approximately 9-day PBMC culture with coronavirus spike peptide pools or control peptides (ViraFEST assay). Peptide pool stimulation in ViraFEST expanded antigen-specific T cells, whose TCRs were then sequenced. PCR positivity was dated March to December 2020, before US Alpha, Beta and Delta variants.

The specimen comprised CD4+ T cells from blood, cultured in vitro, sampled after SARS-CoV-2 vaccination. The chain employs TRBV6-1 and TRBJ1-1; possibly TRBD1 for D (5 bases). The clonotype originates from a human donor who had recovered from COVID-19. The CDR3 is CASSERQGGEAFF. CDR3 sequence (DNA): TGTGCCAGCAGTGAAAGGCAGGGAGGTGAAGCTTTCTTT.